Listed below are T cell receptor beta chains from one sample, sequenced in a study of blood T cells in healthy people across ages. TCRdb ran MiXCR on the 5' RACE reads and lists one entry per CDR3 protein. The data show hundreds of thousands of distinct CDR3 sequences, under 25% seen once. Sequencing was carried out using blood. The receptors derive from a man between 70 and 80 years old in good health. Each CDR3 is given with its conserved first and last residue. Each record gives: CDR3 length, V gene, clone size, J gene, D gene, CDR3 protein, CDR3 DNA. A D gene is named only where the DNA matches it firmly. The listing skips clone size in some rows; elsewhere it reads once, few, many or a size class.

>17|TRBV20-1|NA|TRBJ2-5|TRBD2
CSASFVGTSGNQETQYF
TGCAGTGCTAGTTTCGTCGGGACTAGCGGAAACCAAGAGACCCAGTACTTC
>16|TRBV5-1|many|TRBJ2-1|NA
CASRLTASGSYNEQFF
TGCGCCAGCAGACTTACCGCTAGTGGATCCTACAATGAGCAGTTCTTC
>16|TRBV20-1|NA|TRBJ2-5|TRBD2
CSARLAGGKGQETQYF
TGCAGTGCTAGACTAGCGGGAGGGAAGGGGCAAGAGACCCAGTACTTC
>14|TRBV12-3/TRBV12-4|NA|TRBJ2-7|TRBD2
CASSNGRGVCEQYF
TGTGCCAGCAGTAACGGGAGGGGGGTTTGCGAGCAGTACTTC
>15|TRBV2|NA|TRBJ2-1|TRBD2
CASTELAGGGNEQFF
TGTGCCAGCACTGAACTAGCGGGAGGGGGCAATGAGCAGTTCTTC
>13|TRBV20-1|NA|TRBJ2-5|NA
CSARLGFQETQYF
TGCAGTGCTAGATTAGGGTTCCAAGAGACCCAGTACTTC
>15|TRBV10-3|NA|TRBJ2-7|TRBD2
CAISEWLAGSYEQYF
TGTGCCATCAGTGAATGGCTAGCGGGTTCCTACGAGCAGTACTTC
>16|TRBV15|many|TRBJ2-1|TRBD2
CATSTLILAGVNEQFF
TGTGCCACCAGCACTTTGATACTAGCGGGAGTCAATGAGCAGTTCTTC
>14|TRBV5-1|few|TRBJ1-1|TRBD1
CASSYTGTAAEAFF
TGCGCCAGCAGCTATACCGGGACAGCGGCTGAAGCTTTCTTT
>13|TRBV6-4|NA|TRBJ2-1|TRBD1
CASSGTGSIEQFF
TGTGCCAGCAGCGGGACAGGGAGTATTGAGCAGTTCTTC
>16|TRBV20-1|NA|TRBJ2-7|NA
CSARVEFGHLTYEQYF
TGCAGTGCTAGGGTAGAGTTTGGACACCTAACCTACGAGCAGTACTTC
>14|TRBV28|few|TRBJ1-2|NA
CAGSPTTEGYGYTF
TGTGCCGGCAGCCCAACGACAGAGGGCTATGGCTACACCTTC
>17|TRBV5-1|few|TRBJ2-7|TRBD2
CASSRQTTSGTGDEQYF
TGCGCCAGCAGCCGCCAGACAACAAGCGGGACGGGGGACGAGCAGTACTTC
>14|TRBV7-9|NA|TRBJ2-5|NA
CASSLSLPKETQYF
TGTGCCAGCAGCTTATCACTTCCGAAAGAGACCCAGTACTTC
>16|TRBV6-4|NA|TRBJ2-1|TRBD2
CASSDSAGGPSSEQFF
TGTGCCAGCAGTGACTCAGCGGGAGGGCCTAGTAGTGAGCAGTTCTTC
>15|TRBV5-1|few|TRBJ2-4|NA
CASREGLARPNIQYF
TGCGCCAGCAGAGAAGGGCTGGCCAGACCAAACATTCAGTACTTC
>15|TRBV10-3|NA|TRBJ1-1|TRBD1
CAITEGTGLDTEASF
TGTGCCATCACCGAGGGGACAGGGTTAGACACTGAAGCTTCCTTT
>13|TRBV20-1|many|TRBJ2-7|NA
CSAPPPPSYEQYF
TGCAGTGCCCCCCCCCCGCCCTCCTACGAGCAGTACTTC
>16|TRBV14|NA|TRBJ2-7|NA
CASSLTRSQTPYEQYF
TGTGCCAGCAGCCTAACGAGGAGCCAGACCCCTTACGAGCAGTACTTC
>11|TRBV3-1|many|TRBJ2-6|NA
CASSPGGTLTF
TGTGCCAGCAGCCCTGGCGGGACCCTGACTTTC
>13|TRBV7-2|few|TRBJ2-7|NA
CASSPTSYYEQYF
TGTGCCAGCAGCCCGACCTCATACTACGAGCAGTACTTC
>13|TRBV2|NA|TRBJ2-5|NA
CASNEGHGETQYF
TGTGCCAGCAACGAGGGCCACGGAGAGACCCAGTACTTC
>11|TRBV28|NA|TRBJ2-7|NA
CASSQRYEQYF
TGTGCCAGCAGCCAGAGGTACGAGCAGTACTTC
>16|TRBV7-3|NA|TRBJ2-1|NA
CASSLGSGGSYNEQFF
TGTGCCAGCAGCTTGGGTAGCGGTGGCTCCTACAATGAGCAGTTCTTC
>13|TRBV7-3|NA|TRBJ2-5|NA
CASSEGLQETRYF
TGTGCCAGCAGTGAGGGACTGCAAGAGACCCGGTACTTC
>13|TRBV6-2/TRBV6-3|NA|TRBJ1-1|TRBD1
CASTKTGDTEAFF
TGTGCCAGCACCAAGACAGGGGACACTGAAGCTTTCTTT
>15|TRBV7-3|NA|TRBJ2-1|NA
CASSLTWGVGDEQFF
TGTGCCAGCAGCTTAACTTGGGGGGTCGGCGATGAGCAGTTCTTC
>12|TRBV12-3/TRBV12-4|NA|TRBJ2-5|NA
CASSFWGLEQYF
TGTGCCAGCAGTTTCTGGGGGCTTGAGCAGTACTTC
>14|TRBV20-1|NA|TRBJ2-2|NA
CSARHPTNTGELFF
TGCAGTGCTAGACACCCAACGAACACCGGGGAGCTGTTTTTT
>18|TRBV7-7|NA|TRBJ2-2|NA
CASSLVESTDHRGGELFF
TGTGCTAGCAGCTTAGTTGAATCGACCGACCACCGGGGCGGGGAGCTGTTTTTT
>12|TRBV12-3/TRBV12-4|few|TRBJ2-1|NA
CASNSGENEQFF
TGTGCCAGCAACTCGGGGGAAAATGAGCAGTTCTTC
>14|TRBV2|NA|TRBJ2-1|TRBD2
CASSGASGHNEQFF
TGTGCCAGCAGTGGCGCTAGCGGTCACAATGAGCAGTTCTTC
>15|TRBV6-6|many|TRBJ1-4|NA
CASRPVSGAGEKLFF
TGTGCCAGCAGGCCCGTTTCTGGGGCGGGTGAAAAACTGTTTTTT
>13|TRBV12-3/TRBV12-4|many|TRBJ1-5|NA
CASSPRGNQPQHF
TGTGCCAGCAGTCCCCGGGGAAATCAGCCCCAGCATTTT
>14|TRBV2|NA|TRBJ2-2|NA
CASSSQGPPGELFF
TGTGCCAGCAGTTCGCAGGGGCCCCCCGGGGAGCTGTTTTTT
>16|TRBV15|NA|TRBJ1-1|NA
CATSRRGVGMNTEAFF
TGTGCCACCAGCCGCCGGGGGGTTGGGATGAACACTGAAGCTTTCTTT
>15|TRBV6-5|few|TRBJ2-5|NA
CASKRTGRGQETQYF
TGTGCCAGCAAACGGACAGGGCGGGGGCAAGAGACCCAGTACTTC
>15|TRBV4-1|NA|TRBJ1-4|NA
CASSKPERNNEKLFF
TGCGCCAGCAGCAAACCGGAACGGAACAATGAAAAACTGTTTTTT
>17|TRBV4-3|NA|TRBJ2-7|TRBD2
CASSPGLALSSSYEQYF
TGCGCCAGCAGCCCGGGACTAGCGTTATCGAGCTCCTACGAGCAGTACTTC
>17|TRBV3-1|few|TRBJ2-3|NA
CASSQDSQGHPQDTQYF
TGTGCCAGCAGCCAAGATTCCCAGGGCCACCCGCAGGATACGCAGTATTTT
>14|TRBV7-9|many|TRBJ2-6|NA
CASSISSGANVLTF
TGTGCCAGCAGCATCAGCTCTGGGGCCAACGTCCTGACTTTC
>15|TRBV9|few|TRBJ2-3|NA
CASSDEGVSTDTQYF
TGTGCCAGCAGCGATGAGGGGGTTAGCACAGATACGCAGTATTTT
>15|TRBV27|NA|TRBJ2-7|NA
CASSLEGDTYYEQYF
TGTGCCAGCAGTTTAGAAGGGGACACCTACTACGAGCAGTACTTC
>15|TRBV7-9|NA|TRBJ1-1|TRBD1
CASSQEDRPNTEAFF
TGTGCCAGCAGCCAAGAGGACAGGCCTAACACTGAAGCTTTCTTT
>13|TRBV29-1|few|TRBJ1-5|NA
CSVVRGLSQPQHF
TGCAGCGTTGTACGGGGGCTCAGTCAGCCCCAGCATTTT
>13|TRBV9|few|TRBJ2-4|NA
CASSGYRDGIQYF
TGTGCCAGCAGCGGATATAGGGATGGCATTCAGTACTTC
>12|TRBV12-3/TRBV12-4|NA|TRBJ2-7|NA
CASSSPGTEQYF
TGTGCCAGCAGTTCTCCAGGGACCGAGCAGTACTTC
>15|TRBV5-1|NA|TRBJ1-5|NA
CASSLEGGKNQPQHF
TGCGCCAGCAGCTTGGAAGGGGGGAAGAATCAGCCCCAGCATTTT
>12|TRBV29-1|many|TRBJ2-5|NA
CSVVARGETQYF
TGCAGCGTTGTCGCCAGGGGAGAGACCCAGTACTTC
>15|TRBV10-3|once|TRBJ1-2|NA
CAISESEEGYDGYTF
TGTGCCATCAGTGAGTCGGAGGAGGGATATGATGGCTACACCTTC
>15|TRBV6-2/TRBV6-3|few|TRBJ2-7|NA
CASSYSADFTYEQYF
TGTGCCAGCAGTTACTCAGCCGACTTCACCTACGAGCAGTACTTC
>15|TRBV3-1|NA|TRBJ1-6|NA
CASRGSSFVNSPLHF
TGTGCCAGCAGAGGATCTTCGTTTGTGAATTCACCCCTCCACTTT
>13|TRBV5-1|few|TRBJ1-1|TRBD1
CASSFMDRDSAFF
TGCGCCAGCAGCTTTATGGACAGGGACTCCGCTTTCTTT
>15|TRBV5-1|many|TRBJ1-3|NA
CASSLNPFSGNTIYF
TGCGCCAGCAGCTTGAATCCCTTCTCTGGAAACACCATATATTTT
>17|TRBV29-1|NA|TRBJ2-1|TRBD2
CSVEGTSGRRLYNEQFF
TGCAGCGTTGAGGGGACTAGCGGGAGGAGACTTTACAATGAGCAGTTCTTC
>13|TRBV12-3/TRBV12-4|many|TRBJ1-4|NA
CASSFQGNEKLFF
TGTGCCAGCAGTTTCCAGGGAAATGAAAAACTGTTTTTT
>17|TRBV10-3|NA|TRBJ2-5|TRBD2
CAIRGTVAGANAETQYF
TGTGCCATCAGGGGGACTGTAGCGGGAGCTAATGCGGAGACCCAGTACTTC
>13|TRBV20-1|NA|TRBJ2-1|NA
CSYSVGSYNEQFF
TGCAGTTATTCGGTGGGCTCCTACAATGAGCAGTTCTTC
>13|TRBV6-5|NA|TRBJ2-7|NA
CASGRTMGYEQYF
TGTGCTTCTGGGAGGACAATGGGCTACGAGCAGTACTTC